The table lists the clone carrying this T cell receptor (beta chain) with a few counts. Its specificity is unknown. These data are taken from a study of immune cell composition in non-small cell lung cancer. Study-level points and caveats: It was not proven that tumour-reactive clones equal dominant tumour-associated clones. Lung adenocarcinomas had lower top 10 clone scores and clonality than squamous tumours. Approximately 79% of squamous and approximately 31% of adenocarcinoma cases had tumour-associated clones >0.5%.

Losses at the gene ends were 4 bases for V and 5 bases for J; bases not matched to a gene: 9. Germline-derived CDR1 and CDR2 are LNHDA and SQIVND (reference sequence). CDR3 length: 15 amino acids. Only in-frame clones appear in the TCRdb table, and some are missing; sequencing was by immunoSEQ multiplex PCR. The data show 13,000 or so clones, approximately 70% seen once. The sample was lung tumor tissue. The rearrangement uses TRBV19 and TRBJ2-5; the match to TRBD2 covers 8 bases. The sequence derives from a human donor with non-small cell lung cancer. The CDR3 DNA sequence: TGTGCCAGTAGTACAGACCGGGGGGGCCTGGAGACCCAGTACTTC. It encodes CASSTDRGGLETQYF.